These 32 T cell receptor beta chains were all obtained from the same sample, sequenced in a study of graft-versus-host responses after intestinal transplantation. No antigens are known for them. This table comes from immunoSEQ multiplex PCR, and its TCRdb copy is limited to in-frame clones, with some not included. The sample holds about 36,000 clones, around 94% seen once. The material was unstimulated CD4+ T cells sorted from spleen or lymph node cells, obtained before transplant. These receptors were taken from a human donor who was the organ donor for an intestinal transplant.

The chain recombines TRBV28 with TRBJ1-2; D is uncertain. Germline V gene data show CDR1 as MDHEN and CDR2 as SYDVKM. The CDR3 has 14 residues. Trimming took 4 bases from V and 1 from J, leaving 10 bases between them. The CDR3 spells CASSSPTDNYGYTF. Written as DNA, the CDR3 is TGTGCCAGCAGTTCCCCCACAGATAACTATGGCTACACCTTC.

The chain has TRBV6-1 and TRBJ1-1; 9 nucleotides align to TRBD1. Germline V CDR1 and CDR2: MNHNS, SASEGT. This CDR3 has 14 amino acids. V lost 4 bases to trimming and J lost 5 bases; unmatched junction nucleotides: 5. The CDR3 protein is CASSATGGITEAFF. CDR3 DNA: TGTGCCAGCAGTGCGACAGGGGGTATAACTGAAGCTTTCTTT.

V and J are TRBV4-3 and TRBJ1-2; 10 bases fit TRBD1. Germline V CDR1 and CDR2: LGHNA, YSLEER. CDR3 length: 15 amino acids. V shed 3 bases and J 2 bases; nucleotides not matched to a gene: 3. This chain's CDR3 is CASSQTGGANYGYTF. In DNA, the CDR3 is TGCGCCAGCAGCCAGACAGGGGGCGCGAACTATGGCTACACCTTC.

The chain combines TRBV5-4 with TRBJ2-1; 9 bases match TRBD2. CDR1 and CDR2 (germline): SGHNT, YYREEE (reference sequence). This CDR3 has 18 residues. V shed 0 bases and J 0 bases; nucleotides not matched to a gene: 7. The CDR3 DNA is TGTGCCAGCAGCTTGGGTCAGCGGGGGGCGAGCTCCTACAATGAGCAGTTCTTC. Translation: CASSLGQRGASSYNEQFF. Using reference TRBV5-4 and TRBJ2-1 for the parts outside the CDR3, the full variable domain is ETGVTQSPTHLIKTRGQQVTLRCSSQSGHNTVSWYQQALGQGPQFIFQYYREEENGRGNFPPRFSGLQFPNYSSELNVNALELDDSALYLCASSLGQRGASSYNEQFFGPGTRLTVL.

The V call is TRBV5-6, the J call TRBJ2-1, with TRBD2 identical over 8 bases. After removal of 7 bases from V and 5 bases from J, the junction contained 17 bases not matched to a gene. Germline V gene lookup returns CDR1 SGHDT and CDR2 YYEEEE. This CDR3 has 17 amino acids. Written as DNA, the CDR3 is TGTGCCAGCCGCGTAAGACCAGAGCGGGGGCCCCACAATGAGCAGTTCTTC. Translating gives CASRVRPERGPHNEQFF.

The chain carries TRBV12-5 and TRBJ2-3; D is undetermined. Germline V gene data show CDR1 as LGHNT and CDR2 as FRNRAP. The CDR3 loop spans 13 amino acids. V was clipped by 4 bases and J by 6 bases, with 11 bases between them. CDR3 in DNA: TGTGCTAGTGGTTCGCGCGTGGTGGATACGCAGTATTTT. Translation: CASGSRVVDTQYF.

The rearrangement uses TRBV2 and TRBJ2-4; the match to TRBD2 covers 14 bases. The length of the CDR3 is 18 residues. With 6 bases clipped from V and 0 bases from J, the junction kept 7 bases outside the gene matches. Germline V lookup: CDR1 SNHLY, CDR2 FYNNEI. CDR3 sequence reads: CASSVTSGGALAKNIQYF. The CDR3 DNA follows: TGTGCCAGCAGCGTGACTAGCGGGGGGGCTCTAGCCAAAAACATTCAGTACTTC.

This clone was picked up one time. The J gene is TRBJ1-2, the V gene TRBV10-2, with D possibly TRBD1 on 5 matching bases. The CDR3 runs 13 residues. V dropped 5 bases and J dropped 7 bases, with 14 bases sitting between them. CDR1 is WSHSY, CDR2 SAAADI, per germline. The CDR3 loop is CASSPDRLGGYTF. The CDR3 nucleotides are TGCGCCAGCAGTCCTGACAGATTGGGTGGCTACACCTTC.

The chain is built from TRBV6-5 and TRBJ1-4, with D tentatively TRBD1 (5 bases). The length of the CDR3 is 16 residues. Germline V gene lookup returns CDR1 MNHEY and CDR2 SVGAGI. V was trimmed by 2 bases and J by 0 bases, leaving 10 bases between them. The CDR3 DNA is TGTGCCAGCAGTTACCGTAGGGGCGCAACTAATGAAAAACTGTTTTTT. The encoded protein is CASSYRRGATNEKLFF.

The chain employs TRBV5-1 and TRBJ2-7; the D gene could be TRBD1 or TRBD2 (5 bases each). This CDR3 is built from 16 residues. V was shortened by 0 bases and J by 3 bases, with 16 bases between the two germline ends. Germline CDR1 SGHRS, CDR2 YFSETQ. CDR3 nucleotide sequence: TGCGCCAGCAGCTTGGTGCCCACCGGGGCGTTCTACGAGCAGTACTTC. As protein: CASSLVPTGAFYEQYF.

The V call is TRBV2, the J call TRBJ1-1; D is possibly TRBD1 (5 bases). Trimming took off 5 bases at V and 5 bases at J, with 18 bases between the two ends. CDR3 size: 15 residues. The germline CDR1 and CDR2 sequences are SNHLY and FYNNEI. The CDR3 loop reads CASSPEAGGGTEAFF. In DNA form, the CDR3 reads TGTGCCAGCAGTCCTGAGGCTGGGGGGGGGACTGAAGCTTTCTTT.

The gene calls are TRBV28 and TRBJ1-6; 7 nucleotides agree with TRBD1. CDR3 length: 16 residues. V was clipped by 5 bases and J by 6 bases; unmatched bases: 10. Per the germline V gene, CDR1 is MDHEN and CDR2 is SYDVKM. The CDR3 region is CASSHGTVPGNSPLHF. The CDR3 DNA sequence: TGTGCCAGCAGTCACGGGACAGTGCCTGGTAATTCACCCCTCCACTTT.

The chain's CDR3 is CASHLPTGYEQYF. CDR3 sequence (DNA): TGTGCCAGCCACTTACCAACAGGCTACGAGCAGTACTTC. The rearrangement joins TRBV6-6 to TRBJ2-7, with TRBD1 as a possible D gene (5 bases). Deletions cut 8 bases from V and 3 bases from J, with 14 bases between. The CDR3 is 13 residues long. In germline, CDR1 is MNHNY, CDR2 SVGAGI (reference sequence).

The chain recombines TRBV18 with TRBJ2-3, with 11 bases lining up with TRBD2. The CDR3 is made up of 18 amino acids. Trimming at V came to 6 bases and at J to 2 bases, leaving 13 bases not matched to a gene. CDR1 is KGHSH and CDR2 is LQKENI in the germline V gene. The CDR3 DNA is TGTGCCAGCTCCCCAAAATGGACTAGCGGGCTGATCACAGATACGCAGTATTTT. As protein: CASSPKWTSGLITDTQYF.

J is TRBJ2-5 and V is TRBV6-1, with unresolved D. Per the germline V gene, CDR1 is MNHNS and CDR2 is SASEGT. CDR3 length equals 13 residues. V shed 6 bases and J shed 5 bases, with 13 bases lying between them. CDR3 nucleotides: TGTGCCAGCAGCGCTACGAGTTGGGAGACCCAGTACTTC. It specifies CASSATSWETQYF.

This clone was counted once. This chain connects TRBV5-6 to TRBJ1-5; perhaps TRBD1 as D (6 bases). Trimming took 1 base from V and 4 from J, leaving 15 bases between them. The CDR3 length is 16 residues. Germline V CDR1 and CDR2: SGHDT, YYEEEE. As DNA, the CDR3 is TGTGCCAGCAGCTTGAGGATACAGGGAAAGAATCAGCCCCAGCATTTT. Residues: CASSLRIQGKNQPQHF.

The chain carries TRBV5-1 and TRBJ2-7; no clear D gene. CDR1 and CDR2 from the germline V gene are SGHRS and YFSETQ. The CDR3 consists of 13 residues. The V and J ends lost 4 bases and 3 bases respectively, with 11 bases between them. This CDR3 is CASSPRVDYEQYF. CDR3 sequence (DNA): TGCGCCAGCAGCCCCCGGGTAGACTACGAGCAGTACTTC.

CDR3 sequence: CASSLANYGYTF. The CDR3 DNA reads as TGCGCCAGCAGCTTGGCTAACTATGGCTACACCTTC. The J gene is TRBJ1-2, the V gene TRBV5-1, with no clear D. Trimming took off 0 bases at V and 0 bases at J, with 0 bases between the two ends. CDR1 SGHRS and CDR2 YFSETQ come from the germline V gene. This CDR3 region has 12 residues.

This clone was found once. This chain uses TRBV5-1 with TRBJ2-5; possible D gene TRBD2, 5 bases. The CDR3 has 18 amino acids. V was cut by 0 bases and J by 3 bases, with 21 bases left in between. The germline V gene has CDR1 SGHRS and CDR2 YFSETQ. CDR3 coding DNA: TGCGCCAGCAGCTTGGGTTGGGTTGGACTCTCGGGTAAAGAGACCCAGTACTTC. Protein: CASSLGWVGLSGKETQYF.

CDR3 amino acids: CASSQGTNEKLFF. CDR3 nucleotide sequence: TGCGCCAGCAGCCAAGGAACTAATGAAAAACTGTTTTTT. The chain combines TRBV4-3 with TRBJ1-4, with unresolved D. This CDR3 is 13 amino acids long. Germline CDR1 reads LGHNA; CDR2 reads YSLEER. The V and J ends lost 1 base and 1 base respectively, with 1 base between them.

The chain has TRBV6-1 and TRBJ1-1; a weak D match, TRBD1 (5 bases). The V gene lost 0 bases and the J gene lost 4 bases, with 12 bases spanning the gap. The CDR3 runs to 15 residues. CDR1 MNHNS and CDR2 SASEGT come from the germline V gene. CDR3 sequence reads: CASSEARGRSTEAFF. The DNA of the CDR3 is TGTGCCAGCAGTGAAGCAAGGGGCAGGAGCACTGAAGCTTTCTTT.

This sequence joins TRBV5-1 and TRBJ2-1; 13 bases are shared with TRBD2. V was clipped by 3 bases and J by 4 bases; unmatched bases: 7. The CDR3 covers 17 residues. CDR1 and CDR2 from the germline V gene are SGHRS and YFSETQ. CDR3 nucleotides: TGCGCCAGCAGCTCCGGGACTAGCGGGGAATTATACAATGAGCAGTTCTTC. Protein: CASSSGTSGELYNEQFF.

This clone is a singleton in its sample. The J gene is TRBJ1-2, the V gene TRBV2; TRBD1 matches 9 bases. The junction had 5 bases not matched to a gene; V was cut back by 6 bases and J by 0 bases. The CDR3 has 15 amino acids. Germline assignment: CDR1 SNHLY and CDR2 FYNNEI. For the CDR3, the DNA is TGTGCCAGCAGCGGGACAGGGAATGCTAACTATGGCTACACCTTC. It yields the protein CASSGTGNANYGYTF.

The sample holds one count of this clone. The chain uses TRBV20-1 and TRBJ2-2; D is undetermined. Germline CDR1 is DFQATT and CDR2 is SNEGSKA (reference sequence). The V end was cut by 0 bases, the J end by 8 bases, with 4 bases between. The CDR3 runs 11 residues. The CDR3 region is CSARDKGELFF. The CDR3 region has the DNA TGCAGTGCTAGAGATAAGGGGGAGCTGTTTTTT.

The chain combines TRBV30 with TRBJ2-7, with 7 bases aligning to TRBD1. The CDR3 totals 13 residues. Trimming took 2 bases from V and 3 from J; bases not matched to a gene: 4. The germline V gene encodes CDR1 GTSNPN and CDR2 SVGIG (reference sequence). This chain's CDR3 is CAWSLPGGYEQYF. The CDR3 DNA reads as TGTGCCTGGAGTCTTCCAGGGGGCTACGAGCAGTACTTC.

The chain uses TRBV6-5 and TRBJ1-6; D not certain. The V gene's germline CDR1 is MNHEY and CDR2 SVGAGI. This CDR3 is built from 14 residues. V gave up 4 bases and J gave up 3 bases, with 7 bases separating them. The CDR3 is CASSFSGYNSPLHF. CDR3 bases: TGTGCCAGCAGTTTTTCGGGCTATAATTCACCCCTCCACTTT.

This chain joins TRBV11-2 and TRBJ1-3; D perhaps matches TRBD1 (5 bases). Germline V gene sequence: CDR1 SGHAT, CDR2 FQNNGV. Trimming removed 6 bases at V and 0 bases at J, with 15 bases between. The CDR3 sequence is 16 residues long. Here the CDR3 DNA reads TGTGCCAGCAGGATCACAGGATTCAGCTCTGGAAACACCATATATTTT. It yields the protein CASRITGFSSGNTIYF.

The genes are TRBV5-1 and TRBJ2-7; D uncertain. Deletions cut 4 bases from V and 2 bases from J, with 13 bases between. The CDR3 loop spans 14 amino acids. The germline CDR1 and CDR2 sequences are SGHRS and YFSETQ. The CDR3 region is CASSVASRTYEQYF. CDR3 bases: TGCGCCAGCAGCGTGGCCAGCCGCACCTACGAGCAGTACTTC.

The J gene is TRBJ2-5, the V gene TRBV9, with D perhaps TRBD2 (5 bases). Germline CDR1 reads SGDLS; CDR2 reads YYNGEE. The CDR3 sequence is 15 residues long. V lost 1 base to trimming and J lost 0 bases, with 10 bases between them. CDR3 in DNA: TGTGCCAGCAGCGTAAAGGACTTCTACCAAGAGACCCAGTACTTC. As protein: CASSVKDFYQETQYF.

The rearrangement uses TRBV9 and TRBJ1-1; 9 bases map to TRBD1. This CDR3 has 15 residues. V was clipped by 0 bases and J by 4 bases; unmatched bases: 4. Germline V gene lookup returns CDR1 SGDLS and CDR2 YYNGEE. In nucleotides, the CDR3 is TGTGCCAGCAGCGTAGGGACAGGGGAAGTCACTGAAGCTTTCTTT. Its protein product is CASSVGTGEVTEAFF. Full variable domain (outside the CDR3, taken from reference TRBV9 and TRBJ1-1): DSGVTQTPKHLITATGQRVTLRCSPRSGDLSVYWYQQSLDQGLQFLIQYYNGEERAKGNILERFSAQQFPDLHSELNLSSLELGDSALYFCASSVGTGEVTEAFFGQGTRLTVV.

The J gene is TRBJ2-1, the V gene TRBV5-3; D unclear. TRBV5-3 is designated an ORF whose function remains uncertain. The V end lost 4 bases, the J end lost 10 bases, and 12 bases lay between the germline ends. The CDR3 is made up of 12 amino acids. The CDR3 protein is CARSQYLTEQFF. CDR3 bases: TGTGCCAGAAGCCAATACCTTACAGAGCAGTTCTTC.

The V gene is TRBV5-6, the J gene TRBJ2-1; the match to TRBD2 covers 7 bases. Germline V lookup: CDR1 SGHDT, CDR2 YYEEEE. J gave up 9 bases and V 4 bases, and 13 bases lay outside the gene matches. This CDR3 has 15 amino acids. CDR3 nucleotide sequence: TGTGCCAGCAGCGCCCCGGGGGGTCTCGACATTGAGCAGTTCTTC. Translated, it gives CASSAPGGLDIEQFF.